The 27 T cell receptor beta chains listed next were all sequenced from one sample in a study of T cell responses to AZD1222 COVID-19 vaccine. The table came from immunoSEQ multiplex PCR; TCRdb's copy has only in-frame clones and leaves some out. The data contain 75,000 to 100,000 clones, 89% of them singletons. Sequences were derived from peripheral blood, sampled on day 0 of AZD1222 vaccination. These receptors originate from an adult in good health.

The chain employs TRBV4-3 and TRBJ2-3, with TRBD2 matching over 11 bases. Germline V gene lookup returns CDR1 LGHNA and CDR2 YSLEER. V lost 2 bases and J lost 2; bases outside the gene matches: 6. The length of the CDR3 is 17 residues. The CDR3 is CASSQSGTSGPTDTQYF. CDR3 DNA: TGCGCCAGCAGCCAATCCGGGACTAGCGGACCCACAGATACGCAGTATTTT.

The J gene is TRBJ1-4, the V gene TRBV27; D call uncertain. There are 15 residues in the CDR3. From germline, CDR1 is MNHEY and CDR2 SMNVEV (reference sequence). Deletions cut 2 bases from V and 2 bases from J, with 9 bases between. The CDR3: CASSLGYSTNEKLFF. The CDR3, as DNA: TGTGCCAGCAGTTTAGGGTATTCCACTAATGAAAAACTGTTTTTT.

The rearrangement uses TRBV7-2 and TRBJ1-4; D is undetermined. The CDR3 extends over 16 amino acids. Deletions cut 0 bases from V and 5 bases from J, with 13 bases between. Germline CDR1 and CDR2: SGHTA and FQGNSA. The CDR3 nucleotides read TGTGCCAGCAGCTTAGCGGTGTCTATCCCCAATGAAAAACTGTTTTTT. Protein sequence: CASSLAVSIPNEKLFF.

CDR3 residues: CASRGAGNTIYF. DNA of the CDR3: TGTGCCAGCAGGGGGGCTGGAAACACCATATATTTT. The V gene is TRBV12-3 or TRBV12-4, the J gene TRBJ1-3, with D perhaps TRBD1 (5 bases). The CDR3 has 12 residues. The V end was cut by 6 bases, the J end by 2 bases, with 5 bases between.

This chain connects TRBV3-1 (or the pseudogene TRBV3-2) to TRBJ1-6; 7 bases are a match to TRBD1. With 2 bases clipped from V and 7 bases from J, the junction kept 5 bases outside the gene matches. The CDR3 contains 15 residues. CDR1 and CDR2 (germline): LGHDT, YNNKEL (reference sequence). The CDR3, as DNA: TGTGCCAGCAGCCAAAACCCAGGGGGGAATTCACCCCTCCACTTT. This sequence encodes CASSQNPGGNSPLHF.

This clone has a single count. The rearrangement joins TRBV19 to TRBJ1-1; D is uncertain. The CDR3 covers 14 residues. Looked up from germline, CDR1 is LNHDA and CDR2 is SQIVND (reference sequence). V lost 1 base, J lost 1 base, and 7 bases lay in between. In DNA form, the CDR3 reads TGTGCCAGTAGTATAGTTGAGGGGAACACTGAAGCTTTCTTT. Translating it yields CASSIVEGNTEAFF.

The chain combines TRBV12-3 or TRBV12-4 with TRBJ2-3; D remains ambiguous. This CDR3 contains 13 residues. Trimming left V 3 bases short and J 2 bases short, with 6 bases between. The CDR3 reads CASSLDNTDTQYF. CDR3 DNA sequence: TGTGCCAGCAGTTTGGATAACACAGATACGCAGTATTTT.

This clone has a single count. CDR3 loop: CASSQVVSSGYTF. DNA for the CDR3: TGTGCCAGCAGCCAAGTTGTCAGCTCTGGCTACACCTTC. The chain uses TRBV14 and TRBJ1-2; D is undetermined. The CDR3 consists of 13 residues. CDR1 and CDR2 (germline): SGHDN, FVKESK. Trimming took off 1 base at V and 7 bases at J, with 10 bases between the two ends.

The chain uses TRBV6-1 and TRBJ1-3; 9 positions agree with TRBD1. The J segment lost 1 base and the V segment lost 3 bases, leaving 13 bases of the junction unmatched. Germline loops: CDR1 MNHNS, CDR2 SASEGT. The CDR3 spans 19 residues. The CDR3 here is CASSDRRGDRVFSGNTIYF. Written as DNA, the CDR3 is TGTGCCAGCAGTGATCGCAGGGGGGACAGGGTATTTTCTGGAAACACCATATATTTT.

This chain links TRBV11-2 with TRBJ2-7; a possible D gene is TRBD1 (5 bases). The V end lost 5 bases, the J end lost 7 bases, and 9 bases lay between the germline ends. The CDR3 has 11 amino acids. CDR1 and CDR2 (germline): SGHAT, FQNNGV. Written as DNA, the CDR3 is TGTGCCAGCAGCGAACAGGTGGAGCAGTACTTC. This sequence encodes CASSEQVEQYF.

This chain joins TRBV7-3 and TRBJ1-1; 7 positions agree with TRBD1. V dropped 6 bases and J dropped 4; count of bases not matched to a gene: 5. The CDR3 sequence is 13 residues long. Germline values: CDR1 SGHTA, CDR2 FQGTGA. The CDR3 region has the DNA TGTGCCAGCAGTAGGAACAGGGGCACTGAAGCTTTCTTT. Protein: CASSRNRGTEAFF.

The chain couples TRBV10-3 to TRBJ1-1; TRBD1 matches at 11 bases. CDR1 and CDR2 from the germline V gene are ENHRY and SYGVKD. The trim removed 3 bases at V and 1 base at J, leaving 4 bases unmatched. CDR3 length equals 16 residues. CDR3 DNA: TGTGCCATCAGTGATCCGGGACAGGGGGAGAACACTGAAGCTTTCTTT. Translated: CAISDPGQGENTEAFF.

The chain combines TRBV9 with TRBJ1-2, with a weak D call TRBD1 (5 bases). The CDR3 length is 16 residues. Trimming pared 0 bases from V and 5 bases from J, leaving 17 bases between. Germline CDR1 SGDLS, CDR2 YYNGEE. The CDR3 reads CASSVGPGRMEYGYTF. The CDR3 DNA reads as TGTGCCAGCAGCGTAGGTCCAGGGAGGATGGAGTATGGCTACACCTTC.

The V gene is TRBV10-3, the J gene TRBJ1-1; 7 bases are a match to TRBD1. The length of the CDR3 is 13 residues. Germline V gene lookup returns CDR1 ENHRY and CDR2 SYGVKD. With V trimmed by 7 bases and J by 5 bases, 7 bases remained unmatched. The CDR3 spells CAITGQEGTEAFF. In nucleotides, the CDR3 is TGTGCCATCACCGGACAGGAGGGGACTGAAGCTTTCTTT.

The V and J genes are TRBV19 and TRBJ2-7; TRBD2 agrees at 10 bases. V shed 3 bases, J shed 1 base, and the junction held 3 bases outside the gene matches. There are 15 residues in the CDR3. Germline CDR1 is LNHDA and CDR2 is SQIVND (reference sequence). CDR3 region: CASSIRTSGSYEQYF. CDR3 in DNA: TGTGCCAGTAGTATCCGGACTAGCGGTTCCTACGAGCAGTACTTC.

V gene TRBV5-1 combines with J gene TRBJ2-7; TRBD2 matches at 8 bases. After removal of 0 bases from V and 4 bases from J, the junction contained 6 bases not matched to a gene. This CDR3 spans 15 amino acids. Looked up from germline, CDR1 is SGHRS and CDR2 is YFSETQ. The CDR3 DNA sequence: TGCGCCAGCAGCTTGGAGGGACTAGACTTGTACGAGCAGTACTTC. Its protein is CASSLEGLDLYEQYF.

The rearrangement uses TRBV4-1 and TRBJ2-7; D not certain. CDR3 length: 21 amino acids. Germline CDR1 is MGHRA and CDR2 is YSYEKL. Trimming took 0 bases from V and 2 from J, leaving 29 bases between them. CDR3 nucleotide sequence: TGCGCCAGCAGCCAAGATTTTTGGGTCCGGAGTTCAGGTCGGCTCCCCTACGAGCAGTACTTC. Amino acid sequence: CASSQDFWVRSSGRLPYEQYF.

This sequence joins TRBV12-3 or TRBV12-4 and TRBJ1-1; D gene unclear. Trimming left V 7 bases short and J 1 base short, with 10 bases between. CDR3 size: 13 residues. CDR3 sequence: CASTPSPNTEAFF. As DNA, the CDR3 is TGTGCCAGCACCCCCAGCCCGAACACTGAAGCTTTCTTT.

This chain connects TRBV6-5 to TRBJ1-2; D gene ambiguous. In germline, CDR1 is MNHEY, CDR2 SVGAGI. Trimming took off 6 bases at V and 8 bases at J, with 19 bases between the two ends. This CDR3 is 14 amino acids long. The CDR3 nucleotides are TGTGCCAGCAGAGTACTAAGCCGTCCCGGGGGCTACACCTTC. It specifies CASRVLSRPGGYTF.

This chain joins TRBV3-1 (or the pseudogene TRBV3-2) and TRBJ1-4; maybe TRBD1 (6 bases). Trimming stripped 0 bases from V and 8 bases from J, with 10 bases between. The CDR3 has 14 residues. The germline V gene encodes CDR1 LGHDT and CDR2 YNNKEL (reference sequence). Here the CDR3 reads CASSQDHRVEKLFF. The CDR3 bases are TGTGCCAGCAGCCAAGATCACAGGGTCGAAAAACTGTTTTTT.

The CDR3 region has the DNA TGCGCCAGCAGCTTGGGAGGAGGCACTGAAGCTTTCTTT. Translated: CASSLGGGTEAFF. The chain couples TRBV5-1 to TRBJ1-1, with D unclear. Per germline, CDR1 SGHRS and CDR2 YFSETQ. Trimming took 0 bases from V and 4 from J, leaving 7 bases between them. The CDR3 loop spans 13 amino acids.

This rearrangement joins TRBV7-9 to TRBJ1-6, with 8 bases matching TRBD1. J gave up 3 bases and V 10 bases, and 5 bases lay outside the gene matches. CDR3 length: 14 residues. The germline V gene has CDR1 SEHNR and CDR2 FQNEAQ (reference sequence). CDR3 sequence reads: CATGGTGYNSPLHF. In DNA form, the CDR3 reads TGTGCCACCGGCGGGACAGGCTATAATTCACCCCTCCACTTT.

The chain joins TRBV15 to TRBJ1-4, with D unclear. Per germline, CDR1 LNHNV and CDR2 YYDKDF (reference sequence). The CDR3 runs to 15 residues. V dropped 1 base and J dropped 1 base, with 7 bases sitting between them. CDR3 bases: TGTGCCACCAGCAGAGGGGCCAGAACTAATGAAAAACTGTTTTTT. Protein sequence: CATSRGARTNEKLFF.

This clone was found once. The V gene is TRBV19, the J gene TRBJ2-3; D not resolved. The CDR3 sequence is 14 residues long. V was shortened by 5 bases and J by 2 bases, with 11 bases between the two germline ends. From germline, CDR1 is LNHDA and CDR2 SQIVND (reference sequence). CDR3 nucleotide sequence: TGTGCCAGTAGTTCTCTATCGGTCACAGATACGCAGTATTTT. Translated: CASSSLSVTDTQYF.

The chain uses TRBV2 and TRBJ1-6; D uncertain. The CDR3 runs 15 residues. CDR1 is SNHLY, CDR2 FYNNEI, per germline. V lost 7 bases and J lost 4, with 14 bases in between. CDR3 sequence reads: CASNNRGFYNSPLHF. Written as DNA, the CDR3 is TGTGCCAGCAATAACAGAGGGTTTTATAATTCACCCCTCCACTTT.

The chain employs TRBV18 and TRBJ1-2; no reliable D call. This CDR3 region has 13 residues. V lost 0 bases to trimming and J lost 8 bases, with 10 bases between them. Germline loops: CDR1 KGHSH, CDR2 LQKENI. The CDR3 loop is CASSPPAMEGYTF. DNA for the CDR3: TGTGCCAGCTCACCACCAGCCATGGAAGGCTACACCTTC.

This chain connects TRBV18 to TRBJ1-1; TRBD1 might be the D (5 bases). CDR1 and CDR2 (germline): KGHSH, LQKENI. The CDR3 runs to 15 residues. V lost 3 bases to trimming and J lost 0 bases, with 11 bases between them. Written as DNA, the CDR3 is TGTGCCAGCTCACCTCTCAGGGTCATGAACACTGAAGCTTTCTTT. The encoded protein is CASSPLRVMNTEAFF.